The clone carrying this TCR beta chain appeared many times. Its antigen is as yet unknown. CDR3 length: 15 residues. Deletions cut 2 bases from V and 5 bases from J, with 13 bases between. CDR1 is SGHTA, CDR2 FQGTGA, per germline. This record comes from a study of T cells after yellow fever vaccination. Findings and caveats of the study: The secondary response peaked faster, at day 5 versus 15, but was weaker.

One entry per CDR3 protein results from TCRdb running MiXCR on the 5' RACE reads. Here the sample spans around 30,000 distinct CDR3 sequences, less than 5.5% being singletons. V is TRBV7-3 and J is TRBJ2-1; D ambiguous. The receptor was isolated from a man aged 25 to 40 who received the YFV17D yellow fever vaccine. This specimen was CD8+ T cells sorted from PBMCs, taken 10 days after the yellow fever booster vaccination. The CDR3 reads CASSLVATSDNEQFF. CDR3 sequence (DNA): TGTGCCAGCAGCTTAGTCGCCACATCTGACAATGAGCAGTTCTTC.